This TCR beta chain came from a study of T cell clones after liver transplantation. Study context: Three of the eight recipients were HCV-positive; the rest had non-autoimmune, non-viral transplant indications. Until 12-24 months post-transplant, subjects got standard immunosuppression and no induction.

Measured with immunoSEQ multiplex PCR; TCRdb has only the in-frame clones, and not every one. Seen here are tens of thousands of clones, 70% to 85% observed once, and the top ten hold about 0.52%. CDR1 and CDR2 (germline): MNHEY, SVGAGI. This CDR3 has 14 residues. The ends were cut back, 6 bases at V and 4 bases at J, with 15 bases in the middle. The J gene is TRBJ1-1, the V gene TRBV6-5; D may be TRBD1 (5 bases). The material was CD4+ T cells from blood, obtained 45 to 46 months after liver transplant. The source of this sequence is a human patient who received a liver transplant. Some T cells may have originated in the graft donor. CDR3 coding DNA: TGTGCCAGCAGGTACGGAGGGGCGGTCACTGAAGCTTTCTTT. It translates to CASRYGGAVTEAFF.